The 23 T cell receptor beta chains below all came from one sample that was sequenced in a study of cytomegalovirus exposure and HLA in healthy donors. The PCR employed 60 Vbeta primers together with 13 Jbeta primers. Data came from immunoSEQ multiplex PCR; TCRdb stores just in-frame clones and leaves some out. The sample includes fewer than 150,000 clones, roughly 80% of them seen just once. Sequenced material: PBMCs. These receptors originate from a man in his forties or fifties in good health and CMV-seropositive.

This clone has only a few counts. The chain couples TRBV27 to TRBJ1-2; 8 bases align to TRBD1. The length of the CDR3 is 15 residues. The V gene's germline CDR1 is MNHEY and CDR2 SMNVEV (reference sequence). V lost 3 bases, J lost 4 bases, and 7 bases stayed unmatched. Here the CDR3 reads CASSLIAGGPYGYTF. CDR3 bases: TGTGCCAGCAGTTTGATTGCAGGGGGCCCCTATGGCTACACCTTC.

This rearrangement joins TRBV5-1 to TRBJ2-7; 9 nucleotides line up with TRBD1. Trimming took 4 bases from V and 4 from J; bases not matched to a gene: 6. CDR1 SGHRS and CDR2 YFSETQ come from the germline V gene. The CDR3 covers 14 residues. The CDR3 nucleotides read TGCGCCAGCAGCAAGGGACAGGGAGGGTACGAGCAGTACTTC. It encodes CASSKGQGGYEQYF.

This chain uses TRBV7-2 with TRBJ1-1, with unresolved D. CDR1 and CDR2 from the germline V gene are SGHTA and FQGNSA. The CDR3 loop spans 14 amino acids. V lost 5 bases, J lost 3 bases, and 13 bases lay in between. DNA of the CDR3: TGTGCCAGCAGCGCCCAAGGCGGTTACACTGAAGCTTTCTTT. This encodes CASSAQGGYTEAFF. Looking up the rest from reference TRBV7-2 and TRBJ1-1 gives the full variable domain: GAGVSQSPSNKVTEKGKDVELRCDPISGHTALYWYRQSLGQGLEFLIYFQGNSAPDKSGLPSDRFSAERTGGSVSTLTIQRTQQEDSAVYLCASSAQGGYTEAFFGQGTRLTVV.

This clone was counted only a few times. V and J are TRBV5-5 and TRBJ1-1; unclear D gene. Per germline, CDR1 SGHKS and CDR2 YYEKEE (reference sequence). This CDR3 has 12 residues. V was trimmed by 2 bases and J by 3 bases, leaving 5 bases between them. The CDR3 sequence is CASSFEYTEAFF. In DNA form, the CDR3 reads TGTGCCAGCAGCTTCGAGTACACTGAAGCTTTCTTT.

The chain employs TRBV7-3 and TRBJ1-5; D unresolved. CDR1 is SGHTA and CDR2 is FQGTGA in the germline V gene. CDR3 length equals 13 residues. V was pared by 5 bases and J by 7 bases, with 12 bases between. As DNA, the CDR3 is TGTGCCAGCAGCGTGGGTTCAGGACAGCCCCAGCATTTT. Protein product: CASSVGSGQPQHF.

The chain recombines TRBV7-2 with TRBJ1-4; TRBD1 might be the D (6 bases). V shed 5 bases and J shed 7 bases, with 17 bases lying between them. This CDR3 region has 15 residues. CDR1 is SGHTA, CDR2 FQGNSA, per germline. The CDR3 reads CASSPSGAPTEKLFF. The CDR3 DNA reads TGTGCCAGCAGCCCCTCAGGGGCTCCTACTGAAAAACTGTTTTTT.

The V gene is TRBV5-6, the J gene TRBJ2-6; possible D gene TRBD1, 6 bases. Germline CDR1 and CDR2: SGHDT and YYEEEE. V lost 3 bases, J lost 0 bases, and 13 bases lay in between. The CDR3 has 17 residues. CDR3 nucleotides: TGTGCCAGCAGCTCTTACAGGGTGGACTCTGGGGCCAACGTCCTGACTTTC. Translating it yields CASSSYRVDSGANVLTF.

CDR3 loop: CAWSVGLAGSYEQYF. In nucleotides, the CDR3 is TGTGCCTGGAGTGTAGGACTAGCGGGGTCTTACGAGCAGTACTTC. The genes are TRBV30 and TRBJ2-7; 12 nucleotides line up with TRBD2. This CDR3 has 15 amino acids. CDR1 is GTSNPN and CDR2 is SVGIG in the germline V gene (reference sequence). V was clipped by 0 bases and J by 4 bases; unmatched bases: 4.

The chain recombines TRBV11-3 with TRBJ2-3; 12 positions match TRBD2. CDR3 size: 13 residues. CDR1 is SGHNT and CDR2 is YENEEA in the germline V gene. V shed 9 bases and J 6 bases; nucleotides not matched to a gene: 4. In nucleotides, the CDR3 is TGTGCCAGTGGACTAGCGGGGCGTGATACGCAGTATTTT. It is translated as CASGLAGRDTQYF.

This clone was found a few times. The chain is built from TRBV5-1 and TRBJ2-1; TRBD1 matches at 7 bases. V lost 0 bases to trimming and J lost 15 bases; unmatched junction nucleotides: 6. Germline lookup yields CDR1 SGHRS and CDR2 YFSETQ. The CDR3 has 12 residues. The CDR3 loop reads CASSLDGTVPFF. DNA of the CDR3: TGCGCCAGCAGCTTGGATGGGACAGTTCCGTTCTTC.

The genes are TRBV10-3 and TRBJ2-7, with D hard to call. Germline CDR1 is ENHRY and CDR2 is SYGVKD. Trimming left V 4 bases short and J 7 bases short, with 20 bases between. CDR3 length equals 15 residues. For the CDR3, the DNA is TGTGCCATCAGTGGCCGGAGAGGCAGAGATGAGGAGCAGTACTTC. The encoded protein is CAISGRRGRDEEQYF.

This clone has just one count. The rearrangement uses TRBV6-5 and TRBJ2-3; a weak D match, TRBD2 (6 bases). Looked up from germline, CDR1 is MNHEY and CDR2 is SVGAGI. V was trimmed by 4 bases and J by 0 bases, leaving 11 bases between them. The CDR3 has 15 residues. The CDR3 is CASSSLAYSTDTQYF. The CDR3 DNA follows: TGTGCCAGCAGTTCGCTAGCGTACAGCACAGATACGCAGTATTTT.

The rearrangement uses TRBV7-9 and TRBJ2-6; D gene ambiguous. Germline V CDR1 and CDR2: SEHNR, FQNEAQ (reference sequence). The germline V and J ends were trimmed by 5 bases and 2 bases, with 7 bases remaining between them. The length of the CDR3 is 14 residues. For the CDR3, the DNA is TGTGCCAGCAGCCCCGGAGCTGGGGCCAACGTCCTGACTTTC. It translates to CASSPGAGANVLTF.

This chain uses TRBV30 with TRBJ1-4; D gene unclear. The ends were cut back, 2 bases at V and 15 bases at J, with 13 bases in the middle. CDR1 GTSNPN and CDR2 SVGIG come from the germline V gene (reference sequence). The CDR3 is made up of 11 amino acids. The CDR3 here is CAWSSRVSLFF. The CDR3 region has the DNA TGTGCCTGGAGTTCGAGGGTATCGTTGTTTTTT.

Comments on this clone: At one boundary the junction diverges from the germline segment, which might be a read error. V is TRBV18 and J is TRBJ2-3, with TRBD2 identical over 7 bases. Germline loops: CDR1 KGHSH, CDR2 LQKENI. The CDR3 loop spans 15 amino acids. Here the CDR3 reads CASSPPASGTDAQYF. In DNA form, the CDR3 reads TGTGCCAGCTCACCACCGGCTAGCGGCACAGATGCGCAGTATTTT.

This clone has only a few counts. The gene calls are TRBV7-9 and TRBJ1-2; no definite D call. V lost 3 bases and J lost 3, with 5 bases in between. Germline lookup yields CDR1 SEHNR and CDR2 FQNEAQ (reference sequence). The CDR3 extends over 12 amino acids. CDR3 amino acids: CASSFTDYGYTF. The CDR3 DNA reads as TGTGCCAGCAGCTTCACAGACTATGGCTACACCTTC.

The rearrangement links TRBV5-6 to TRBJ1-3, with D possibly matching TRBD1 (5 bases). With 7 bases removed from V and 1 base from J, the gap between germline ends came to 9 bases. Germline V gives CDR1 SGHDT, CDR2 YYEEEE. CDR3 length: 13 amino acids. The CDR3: CASAQGSGNTIYF. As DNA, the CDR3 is TGTGCCAGCGCGCAGGGTTCTGGAAACACCATATATTTT. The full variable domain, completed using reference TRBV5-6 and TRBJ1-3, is DAGVTQSPTHLIKTRGQQVTLRCSPKSGHDTVSWYQQALGQGPQFIFQYYEEEERQRGNFPDRFSGHQFPNYSSELNVNALLLGDSALYLCASAQGSGNTIYFGEGSWLTVV.

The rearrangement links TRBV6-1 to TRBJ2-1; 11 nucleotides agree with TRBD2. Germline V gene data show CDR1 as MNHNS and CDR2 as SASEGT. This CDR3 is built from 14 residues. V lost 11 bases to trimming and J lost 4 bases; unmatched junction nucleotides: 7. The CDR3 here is CALTSGRGYNEQFF. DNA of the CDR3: TGTGCCCTAACTAGCGGGAGAGGATACAATGAGCAGTTCTTC.

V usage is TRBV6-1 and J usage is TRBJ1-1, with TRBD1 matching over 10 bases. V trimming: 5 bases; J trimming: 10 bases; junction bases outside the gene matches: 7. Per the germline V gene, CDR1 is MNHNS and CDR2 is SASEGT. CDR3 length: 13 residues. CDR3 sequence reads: CASSNDRGRGAFF. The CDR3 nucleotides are TGTGCCAGCAGTAACGACAGGGGGCGTGGAGCTTTCTTT.

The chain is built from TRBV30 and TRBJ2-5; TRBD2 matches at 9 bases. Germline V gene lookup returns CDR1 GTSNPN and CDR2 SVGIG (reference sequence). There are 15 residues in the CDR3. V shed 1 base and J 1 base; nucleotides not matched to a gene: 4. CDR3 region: CAWSAGLASQETQYF. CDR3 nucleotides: TGTGCCTGGAGTGCGGGACTAGCCAGCCAAGAGACCCAGTACTTC.

The CDR3 loop reads CAISDPGLAGESGYNEQFF. The CDR3 DNA is TGTGCCATCAGCGACCCGGGACTAGCGGGAGAGAGTGGCTACAATGAGCAGTTCTTC. V gene TRBV10-3 combines with J gene TRBJ2-1; 14 nucleotides align to TRBD2. After removal of 6 bases from V and 3 bases from J, the junction contained 13 bases not matched to a gene. Germline loops: CDR1 ENHRY, CDR2 SYGVKD. This CDR3 spans 19 amino acids.

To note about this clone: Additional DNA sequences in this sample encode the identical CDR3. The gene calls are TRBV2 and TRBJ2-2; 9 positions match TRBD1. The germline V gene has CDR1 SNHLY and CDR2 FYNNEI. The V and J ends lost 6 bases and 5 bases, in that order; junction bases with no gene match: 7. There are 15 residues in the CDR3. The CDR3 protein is CASRVGQGGTGELFF. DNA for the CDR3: TGTGCCAGCAGGGTGGGACAGGGAGGAACCGGGGAGCTGTTTTTT.

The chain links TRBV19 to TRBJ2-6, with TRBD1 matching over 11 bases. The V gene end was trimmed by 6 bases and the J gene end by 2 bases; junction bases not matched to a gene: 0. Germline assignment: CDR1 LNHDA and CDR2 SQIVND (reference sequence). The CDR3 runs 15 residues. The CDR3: CASRGQGAGANVLTF. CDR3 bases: TGTGCCAGTAGGGGACAGGGGGCTGGGGCCAACGTCCTGACTTTC.